This entry is about one T cell receptor (beta chain). Its antigen is as yet unknown. The CDR3 covers 17 residues. J was trimmed by 2 bases and V by 4 bases; bases with no gene match: 6. The germline V gene encodes CDR1 SEHNR and CDR2 FQNEAQ (reference sequence). This record comes from a study of graft-versus-host responses after intestinal transplantation. Study as a whole: Recipients uniformly received anti-thymocyte globulin induction, followed by tacrolimus and steroids for roughly 3 years.

Post-transplant bone marrow came from the posterior iliac crest or another site. Repertoires were generated with immunoSEQ multiplex PCR, while TCRdb's copy carries only in-frame clones and drops some. This sample yields fewer than 70,000 clones, of which roughly 92% are seen a single time; approximately 6.3% belongs to the top ten. General study points: There was an association between peak levels of circulating GvH clones and early post-transplant HvG declines.

The sample consisted of bone marrow, taken less than 750 days after intestinal transplantation. The chain employs TRBV7-9 and TRBJ1-6; 9 bases are shared with TRBD1. This clonotype originated in a human patient who received an intestinal transplant, so some T cells may come from the graft donor. The CDR3: CASSSTGGGPYNSPLHF. The CDR3 DNA reads TGTGCCAGCAGCTCGACAGGGGGAGGCCCCTATAATTCACCCCTCCACTTT.